The 23 T cell receptor beta chains below were found in one sample sequenced in a study of molecular identifiers for immune sequencing clone quantification. TCRdb fed the PCR reads into MiXCR, producing one record per CDR3 protein. The data show about 640,000 distinct CDR3 sequences, 20% seen once. Sequencing was done on a sample of naive CD8+ T cells from blood, with Jurkat cell RNA spiked in. Noted subset: FACS-sorted CD8+CD4-CCR7+CD45RA+ naive T cells. Receptor source: a human donor in good health. Some libraries in this study had Jurkat cell RNA spiked in.

This clonotype was counted ten times or more. The chain combines TRBV29-1 with TRBJ2-7; 8 bases align to TRBD1. The CDR3 totals 14 residues. CDR1 is SQVTM, CDR2 ANQGSEA, per germline. The V segment lost 1 base and the J segment 1 base; nucleotides outside the gene matches: 3. CDR3 bases: TGCAGCGTTGAAGTGGGGACAGGTTCCTACGAGCAGTACTTC. Translating gives CSVEVGTGSYEQYF.

This clonotype has a count of ten or more. The CDR3 reads CASSLSRTGYYGYTF. CDR3 sequence (DNA): TGTGCCAGCAGTTTATCACGGACAGGGTACTATGGCTACACCTTC. The gene calls are TRBV28 and TRBJ1-2; 8 positions agree with TRBD1. Germline CDR1 reads MDHEN; CDR2 reads SYDVKM. The CDR3 is made up of 15 amino acids. The V and J ends lost 1 base and 3 bases, in that order; junction bases with no gene match: 4.

This clonotype was recorded a few times. The chain recombines TRBV21-1 with TRBJ1-3. TRBV21-1 is termed a pseudogene. The CDR3 consists of 16 residues. The CDR3 nucleotides read TGTGCCAGCAGCACAACTTCCTTGAGCTCTGGAAACACCATATATTTT. It is translated as CASSTTSLSSGNTIYF.

In the case of this clonotype: A much more abundant neighbour one base away suggests this may be a read error. This rearrangement joins TRBV7-8 to TRBJ2-3, with 15 bases fitting TRBD2. The CDR3 sequence is 17 residues long. In germline, CDR1 is SGHVS, CDR2 FQNEAQ. The CDR3 coding sequence is TGTGCCAGCAGCCTATGGGGGACTAGCGGGGGGTTAGATACGCGGTATTTT. It yields the protein CASSLWGTSGGLDTRYF. The complete variable domain, with remaining parts taken from reference TRBV7-8 and TRBJ2-3, reads GAGVSQSPRYKVAKRGQDVALRCDPISGHVSLFWYQQALGQGPEFLTYFQNEAQLDKSGLPSDRFFAERPEGSVSTLKIQRTQQEDSAVYLCASSLWGTSGGLDTRYFGPGTRLTVL.

The chain couples TRBV3-1 to TRBJ2-1; D is unresolved. Trimming pared 0 bases from V and 4 bases from J, leaving 16 bases between. The germline CDR1 and CDR2 sequences are LGHDT and YNNKEL (reference sequence). The CDR3 length is 17 residues. CDR3 sequence: CASSQDKTVDVYNEQFF. CDR3 in DNA: TGTGCCAGCAGCCAAGATAAAACAGTAGATGTGTACAATGAGCAGTTCTTC.

Points on this clonotype: At one end, the junction sequence differs from germline, possibly due to a read error. V usage is TRBV7-9 and J usage is TRBJ2-2; TRBD2 might be the D (5 bases). This CDR3 contains 14 residues. CDR1 SEHNR and CDR2 FQNEAQ come from the germline V gene (reference sequence). CDR3 sequence reads: CASSLDVNAGELLF. The CDR3 DNA is TGTGCCAGCAGCTTAGACGTCAATGCCGGGGAGCTGCTTTTT.

The DNA of the CDR3 is TGTGCCAGCAGTTACCTTACTAGCGGGGAAACCTACGAGCAGTACTTC. Protein sequence: CASSYLTSGETYEQYF. The chain couples TRBV6-2 or TRBV6-3 to TRBJ2-7; 10 nucleotides agree with TRBD2. V was pared by 2 bases and J by 2 bases, with 6 bases of the junction left unmatched. The germline V gene encodes CDR1 MNHEY and CDR2 SVGEGT. CDR3 length: 16 amino acids.

This clonotype was detected ten times or more. The chain carries TRBV20-1 and TRBJ1-2, with TRBD1 matching over 7 bases. Germline V gene sequence: CDR1 DFQATT, CDR2 SNEGSKA (reference sequence). The CDR3 runs to 17 residues. The trim removed 0 bases at V and 4 bases at J, leaving 14 bases unmatched. The CDR3 DNA follows: TGCAGTGCTAGAGATCTAGAGGGGGCAGCAAACTTCTATGGCTACACCTTC. This encodes CSARDLEGAANFYGYTF.

This clonotype turned up a few times. V is TRBV28 and J is TRBJ2-1; no firm D call. V was cut by 4 bases and J by 3 bases, with 22 bases left in between. The CDR3 extends over 18 amino acids. Germline CDR1 and CDR2: MDHEN and SYDVKM. CDR3: CASSSHLSREEYYNEQFF. The CDR3 DNA reads TGTGCCAGCAGTTCCCATCTTTCACGCGAAGAATACTACAATGAGCAGTTCTTC. Full variable domain (rest looked up from reference TRBV28 and TRBJ2-1): DVKVTQSSRYLVKRTGEKVFLECVQDMDHENMFWYRQDPGLGLRLIYFSYDVKMKEKGDIPEGYSVSREKKERFSLILESASTNQTSMYLCASSSHLSREEYYNEQFFGPGTRLTVL.

The chain is built from TRBV3-1 and TRBJ2-7; D is uncertain. Trimming took off 0 bases at V and 3 bases at J, with 6 bases between the two ends. CDR1 and CDR2 from the germline V gene are LGHDT and YNNKEL (reference sequence). CDR3 length: 13 residues. The CDR3 DNA reads as TGTGCCAGCAGCCAAGATACCGTCTACGAGCAGTACTTC. Translated, it gives CASSQDTVYEQYF.

This clonotype has a count of ten or more. The V call is TRBV27, the J call TRBJ1-4; D unclear. Germline-derived CDR1 and CDR2 are MNHEY and SMNVEV (reference sequence). Trimming took off 10 bases at V and 4 bases at J, with 16 bases between the two ends. The CDR3 totals 14 residues. CDR3 region: CATGEAAHNEKLFF. CDR3 nucleotide sequence: TGTGCCACCGGAGAGGCAGCCCATAATGAAAAACTGTTTTTT.

The chain recombines TRBV4-1 with TRBJ2-7; 12 nucleotides match TRBD1. From germline, CDR1 is MGHRA and CDR2 YSYEKL. This CDR3 comprises 14 residues. The trim removed 7 bases at V and 5 bases at J, leaving 6 bases unmatched. This CDR3 is CASNQGQGADEQYF. As DNA, the CDR3 is TGCGCCAGCAACCAGGGACAGGGGGCTGACGAGCAGTACTTC.

This clonotype appeared a few times. The chain is built from TRBV20-1 and TRBJ2-7, with 8 bases lining up with TRBD2. The CDR3 is 15 residues long. Germline assignment: CDR1 DFQATT and CDR2 SNEGSKA (reference sequence). V shed 0 bases and J 2 bases; nucleotides not matched to a gene: 6. CDR3 nucleotides: TGCAGTGCTAGAGATGGTGGTAGCGGGACCTACGAGCAGTACTTC. Residues: CSARDGGSGTYEQYF.

This clonotype was observed at least ten times. The rearrangement links TRBV7-9 to TRBJ1-1; possible D gene TRBD1, 5 bases. The length of the CDR3 is 13 residues. Trimming took off 5 bases at V and 5 bases at J, with 12 bases between the two ends. CDR1 is SEHNR and CDR2 is FQNEAQ in the germline V gene (reference sequence). Here the CDR3 reads CASSTSEGTEAFF. CDR3 coding DNA: TGTGCCAGCAGCACATCAGAGGGGACTGAAGCTTTCTTT.

With respect to this clonotype: A single base separates this from a much larger clone, so it may be a read error. The V call is TRBV20-1, the J call TRBJ2-7; D is uncertain. Per germline, CDR1 DFQATT and CDR2 SNEGSKA (reference sequence). The CDR3 covers 14 residues. Written as DNA, the CDR3 is TGCGGTGCTACTGACACTTCTTTCGGTTACGAGCAGTACTTC. Its translation: CGATDTSFGYEQYF.

This clonotype was counted at least ten times. The rearrangement links TRBV7-9 to TRBJ2-3, with 12 positions matching TRBD1. With V trimmed by 5 bases and J by 6 bases, 6 bases remained unmatched. This CDR3 spans 15 amino acids. Germline V lookup: CDR1 SEHNR, CDR2 FQNEAQ (reference sequence). CDR3 protein: CASSTGQGALDTQYF. CDR3 nucleotide sequence: TGTGCCAGCAGCACGGGACAGGGGGCACTTGATACGCAGTATTTT.

The chain uses TRBV12-3 or TRBV12-4 and TRBJ1-1; unclear D gene. Trimming pared 3 bases from V and 1 base from J, leaving 6 bases between. The CDR3 runs to 13 residues. CDR3 in DNA: TGTGCCAGCAGTTTGTTCGCGAACACTGAAGCTTTCTTT. Translating it yields CASSLFANTEAFF.

This clonotype was counted many times. The rearrangement joins TRBV5-6 to TRBJ1-4, with a tentative D call TRBD1 (5 bases). V shed 0 bases and J shed 5 bases, with 8 bases lying between them. From germline, CDR1 is SGHDT and CDR2 YYEEEE. The CDR3 is 14 residues long. The chain's CDR3 is CASSLEGDNEKLFF. DNA for the CDR3: TGTGCCAGCAGCTTGGAAGGGGACAATGAAAAACTGTTTTTT.

Note on this clonotype: One base away lies a much larger clone, so this may be a sequencing read error. The chain joins TRBV6-5 to TRBJ1-2; D gene ambiguous. The CDR3 length is 13 residues. Germline CDR1 MNHEY, CDR2 SVGAGI. In DNA, the CDR3 is TGTGTCAGCAGTCCTGACATAAACTATGGCTACACCTTC. Residues: CVSSPDINYGYTF.

This clonotype was recorded at least ten times. The genes are TRBV12-3 or TRBV12-4 and TRBJ1-2; D remains ambiguous. Trimming removed 5 bases from V and 7 bases from J, with 20 bases in between. CDR3 length: 15 residues. This CDR3 is CASSPYPGSPIGYTF. The CDR3 DNA sequence: TGTGCCAGCAGTCCTTACCCCGGGAGCCCTATTGGCTACACCTTC.

This clonotype has ten or more counts. V and J are TRBV14 and TRBJ1-2; D not resolved. Trimming took off 1 base at V and 5 bases at J, with 5 bases between the two ends. This CDR3 is 12 amino acids long. In germline, CDR1 is SGHDN, CDR2 FVKESK. This CDR3 reads CASSQASYGYTF. The CDR3 DNA reads as TGTGCCAGCAGCCAAGCGAGTTATGGCTACACCTTC.

This clonotype was detected ten times or more. The chain is built from TRBV7-8 and TRBJ2-6; D perhaps matches TRBD1 (6 bases). The germline gives CDR1 SGHVS, CDR2 FQNEAQ. This CDR3 region has 17 residues. The V gene lost 6 bases and the J gene lost 3 bases, with 18 bases spanning the gap. The CDR3 DNA sequence: TGTGCCAGCAGGCGGGTTACAGGGATCGGTGGGGCCAACGTCCTGACTTTC. Amino acid sequence: CASRRVTGIGGANVLTF.

This clonotype was found many times. The chain is built from TRBV27 and TRBJ1-1, with D uncertain. V was cut by 3 bases and J by 6 bases, with 8 bases left in between. CDR3 length equals 12 residues. CDR1 and CDR2 from the germline V gene are MNHEY and SMNVEV (reference sequence). The CDR3 DNA sequence: TGTGCCAGCAGTTTCCCAGGTTCTGAAGCTTTCTTT. Its translation is CASSFPGSEAFF.